This paragraph reports one T cell receptor (beta chain). Profiling relied on immunoSEQ multiplex PCR, and the TCRdb table lists in-frame clones only, not all of them. The sample holds fewer than 100,000 clones; 60% to 85% are singletons and the top ten take approximately 22%. The entry originates in a study of radiotherapy plus CTLA-4 blockade in lung cancer. The J segment lost 3 bases and the V segment lost 2 bases, leaving 4 bases of the junction unmatched. The CDR3 sequence is 16 residues long. Germline values: CDR1 PRHDT, CDR2 FYEKMQ (reference sequence). The clonotype was recovered from a human donor with non-small cell lung cancer whose response to radiotherapy plus ipilimumab could not be evaluated. Some clones in this sample may be carry-over from other donors' samples. The source was peripheral blood, collected from a patient treated with radiotherapy plus ipilimumab. J is TRBJ1-1 and V is TRBV13; TRBD1 aligns across 12 bases. This CDR3 reads CASSLKGQGADTEAFF. CDR3 DNA sequence: TGTGCCAGCAGCTTAAAGGGACAGGGGGCCGACACTGAAGCTTTCTTT.